Listed here is a single TCR beta chain. V was shortened by 5 bases and J by 0 bases, with 11 bases between the two germline ends. Germline values: CDR1 SGHTS, CDR2 YDEGEE. CDR3 size: 14 residues. This record comes from a study of blood T cell repertoires in COVID-19. At the level of the study: Some COVID-19 samples were acute and others convalescent; all came from the United States, Italy and Spain. Sample material is recorded as cDNA or gDNA derived from T cells, B-cell-depleted T cells, or PBMCs.

Original processing methods: Amplified reference gene primers provided the basis for estimating nucleated cell counts. Assay: immunoSEQ multiplex PCR; the TCRdb copy retains only in-frame clones and omits some. That table gives V, J and clone size, and the DNA gave D and trimming. The sample shows approximately 270,000 clones, around 90% of them seen only once. This sequence was found in a man aged 18 to 30 with active or convalescent COVID-19. Sequencing was carried out using peripheral blood. The chain combines TRBV5-8 with TRBJ1-1; D remains ambiguous. In nucleotides, the CDR3 is TGTGCCAGCAGTCTCCGACGGGTGAACACTGAAGCTTTCTTT. It encodes CASSLRRVNTEAFF.